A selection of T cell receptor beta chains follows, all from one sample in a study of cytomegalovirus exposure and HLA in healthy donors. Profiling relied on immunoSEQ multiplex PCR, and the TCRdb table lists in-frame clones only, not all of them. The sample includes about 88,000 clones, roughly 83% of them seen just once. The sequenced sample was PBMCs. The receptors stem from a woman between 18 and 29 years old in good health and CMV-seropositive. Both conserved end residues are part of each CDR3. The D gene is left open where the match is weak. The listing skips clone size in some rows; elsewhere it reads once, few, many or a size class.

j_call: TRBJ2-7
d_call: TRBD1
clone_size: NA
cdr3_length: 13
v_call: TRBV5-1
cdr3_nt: TGCGCCAGCAGCTTCCAGGGGGCGTCCGAGCAGTACTTC
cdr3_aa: CASSFQGASEQYF

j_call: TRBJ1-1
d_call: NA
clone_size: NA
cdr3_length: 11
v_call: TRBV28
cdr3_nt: TGTGCCAGCACAGGGGCTGTGGGAGCTTTCTTT
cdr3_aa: CASTGAVGAFF

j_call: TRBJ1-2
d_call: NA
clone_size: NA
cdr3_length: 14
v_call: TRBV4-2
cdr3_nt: TGTGCCAGCAGCCAAGACCCCAGGAACTATGGCTACACCTTC
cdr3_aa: CASSQDPRNYGYTF

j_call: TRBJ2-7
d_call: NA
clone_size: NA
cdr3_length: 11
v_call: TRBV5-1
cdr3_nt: TGCGCCAGCCTACTAGTGGCCGAGCAGTACTTC
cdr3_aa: CASLLVAEQYF

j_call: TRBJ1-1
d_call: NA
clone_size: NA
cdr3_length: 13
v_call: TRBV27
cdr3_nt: TGTGCCAGCAGTTTAAGGGAGTTGACTGAAGCTTTCTTT
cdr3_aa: CASSLRELTEAFF

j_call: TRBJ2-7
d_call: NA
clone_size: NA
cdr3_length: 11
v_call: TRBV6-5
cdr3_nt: TGTGCCAGCAGGAGTGCCTACGAGCAGTACTTC
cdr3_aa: CASRSAYEQYF

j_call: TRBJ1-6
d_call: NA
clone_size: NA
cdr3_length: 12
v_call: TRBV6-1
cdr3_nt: TGTGCCAGCAGCTCGGCACGGGGACCCCTCCACTTT
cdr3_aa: CASSSARGPLHF

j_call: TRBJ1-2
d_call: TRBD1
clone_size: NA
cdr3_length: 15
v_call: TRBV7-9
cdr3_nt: TGTGCCAGCAGCAGAACCCGGGGACAGGGGTATGGCTACACCTTC
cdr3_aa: CASSRTRGQGYGYTF

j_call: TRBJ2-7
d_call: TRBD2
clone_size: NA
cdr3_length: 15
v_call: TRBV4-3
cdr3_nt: TGCGCCAGCAGCCAAGATTGGGGGGGGATTATGGGGCAGTACTTC
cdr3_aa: CASSQDWGGIMGQYF

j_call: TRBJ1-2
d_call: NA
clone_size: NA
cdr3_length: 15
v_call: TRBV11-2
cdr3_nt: TGTGCCAGCAGCTCCCTAGGACACGCTAACTATGGCTACACCTTC
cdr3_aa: CASSSLGHANYGYTF

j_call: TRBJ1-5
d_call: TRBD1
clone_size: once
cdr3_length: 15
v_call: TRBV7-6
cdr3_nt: TGTGCCAGCAGCTCAGAAGGACAGGGACGGCAGCCCCAGCATTTT
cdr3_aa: CASSSEGQGRQPQHF

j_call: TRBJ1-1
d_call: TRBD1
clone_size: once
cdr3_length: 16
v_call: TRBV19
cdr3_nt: TGTGCCAGTAGAGGCCTAACTGGACAGGGGAACACTGAAGCTTTCTTT
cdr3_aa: CASRGLTGQGNTEAFF

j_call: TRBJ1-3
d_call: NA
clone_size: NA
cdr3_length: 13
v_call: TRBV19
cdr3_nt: TGTGCCAGTTCGAGAGTCTCTGGAAACACCATATATTTT
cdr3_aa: CASSRVSGNTIYF

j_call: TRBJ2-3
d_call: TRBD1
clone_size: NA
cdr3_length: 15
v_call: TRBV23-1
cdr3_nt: TGCGCCAGCAGTCTCCGGGACAGGGGCGCAGATACGCAGTATTTT
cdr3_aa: CASSLRDRGADTQYF

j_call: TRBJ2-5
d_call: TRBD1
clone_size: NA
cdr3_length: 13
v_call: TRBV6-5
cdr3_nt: TGTGCCAGCACCCCGACAGGGACGGAGACCCAGTACTTC
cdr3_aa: CASTPTGTETQYF

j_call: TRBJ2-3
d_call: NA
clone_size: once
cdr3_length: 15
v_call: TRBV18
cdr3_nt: TGTGCCAGCTCACCATCGACAGTAAGCACAGATACGCAGTATTTT
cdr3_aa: CASSPSTVSTDTQYF

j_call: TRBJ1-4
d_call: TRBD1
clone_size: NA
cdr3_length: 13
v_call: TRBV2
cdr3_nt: TGTGCCAGCAGTGGGACAGGGCGTGAAAAACTGTTTTTT
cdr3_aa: CASSGTGREKLFF

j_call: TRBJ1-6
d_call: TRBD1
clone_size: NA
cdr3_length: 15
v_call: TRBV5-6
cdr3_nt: TGTGCCAGCAGCTTGGTAGGGGGCAATAATTCACCCCTCCACTTT
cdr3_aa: CASSLVGGNNSPLHF

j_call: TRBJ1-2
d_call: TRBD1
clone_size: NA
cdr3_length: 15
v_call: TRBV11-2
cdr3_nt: TGTGCCAGCAGCTTGAGACAGGGGGCCCACTATGGCTACACCTTC
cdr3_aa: CASSLRQGAHYGYTF